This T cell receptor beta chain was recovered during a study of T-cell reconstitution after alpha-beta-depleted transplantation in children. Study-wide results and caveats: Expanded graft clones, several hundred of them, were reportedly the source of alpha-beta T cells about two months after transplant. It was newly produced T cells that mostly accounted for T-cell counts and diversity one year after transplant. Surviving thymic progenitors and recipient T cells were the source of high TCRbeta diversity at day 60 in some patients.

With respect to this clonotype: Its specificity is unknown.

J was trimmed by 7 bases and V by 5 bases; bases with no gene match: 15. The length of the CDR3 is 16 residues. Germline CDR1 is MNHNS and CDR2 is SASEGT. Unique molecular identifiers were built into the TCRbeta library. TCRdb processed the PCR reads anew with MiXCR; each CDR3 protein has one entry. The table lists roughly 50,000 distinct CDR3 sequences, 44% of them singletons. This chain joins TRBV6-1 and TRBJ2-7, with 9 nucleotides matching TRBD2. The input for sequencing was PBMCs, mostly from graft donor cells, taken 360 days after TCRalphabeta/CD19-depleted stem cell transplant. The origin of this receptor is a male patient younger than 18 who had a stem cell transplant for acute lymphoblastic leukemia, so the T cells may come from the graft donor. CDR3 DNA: TGTGCCAGCAGTCCCTTTAGCGGGGGCCTCCTTCAAGAGCAGTACTTC. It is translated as CASSPFSGGLLQEQYF.